The TCR beta chain under discussion was sequenced for a study of T cells after posttransplantation cyclophosphamide. On the day of bone marrow donation, the related graft donor provided peripheral blood. With respect to this clone: Its antigen remains unknown.

The V end lost 1 base, the J end lost 14 bases, and 14 bases lay between the germline ends. The CDR3 extends over 12 amino acids. Germline loops: CDR1 SGHVS, CDR2 FQNEAQ. Libraries were prepared by immunoSEQ multiplex PCR; TCRdb keeps only in-frame clonotypes and omits some of them. Counted here are more than 5,500 clones, 98% occurring once; the ten biggest clones make up about 0.85%. Study-level points and caveats: Recipient CMV seropositivity and CMV reactivation strongly tracked TRB clonality. Later post-transplant blood repertoires were often dominated by donor CD8+ memory clones.

The sample was memory CD4+ T cells sorted from PBMCs. J is TRBJ1-2 and V is TRBV7-8; a possible D gene is TRBD1 (5 bases). This TCR was recovered from a man aged 35-49 years in good health, CMV-negative, and a related stem cell transplant donor. In nucleotides, the CDR3 is TGTGCCAGCAGCTTAGAAAGACAGACGCAGACCTTC. Protein product: CASSLERQTQTF.